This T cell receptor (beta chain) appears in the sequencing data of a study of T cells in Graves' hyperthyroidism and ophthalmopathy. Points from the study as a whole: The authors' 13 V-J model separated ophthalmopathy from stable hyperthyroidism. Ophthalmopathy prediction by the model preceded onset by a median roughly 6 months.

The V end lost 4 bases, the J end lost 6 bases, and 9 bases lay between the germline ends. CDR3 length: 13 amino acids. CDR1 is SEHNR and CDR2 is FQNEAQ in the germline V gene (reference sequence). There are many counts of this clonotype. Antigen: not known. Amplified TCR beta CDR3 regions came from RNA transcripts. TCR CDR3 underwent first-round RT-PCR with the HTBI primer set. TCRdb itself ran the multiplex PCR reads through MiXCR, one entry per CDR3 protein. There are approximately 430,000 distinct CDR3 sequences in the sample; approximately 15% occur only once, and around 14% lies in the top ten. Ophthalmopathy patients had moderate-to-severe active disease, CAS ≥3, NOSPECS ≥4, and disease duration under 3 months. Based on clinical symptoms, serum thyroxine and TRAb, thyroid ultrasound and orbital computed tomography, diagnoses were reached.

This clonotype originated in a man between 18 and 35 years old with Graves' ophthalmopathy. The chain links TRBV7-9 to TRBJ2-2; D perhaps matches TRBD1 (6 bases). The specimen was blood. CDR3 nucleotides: TGTGCCAGCAGCTCCTCAGGGGCCGGGGAGCTGTTTTTT. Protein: CASSSSGAGELFF. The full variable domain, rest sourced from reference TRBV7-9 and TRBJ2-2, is DTGVSQNPRHKITKRGQNVTFRCDPISEHNRLYWYRQTLGQGPEFLTYFQNEAQLEKSRLLSDRFSAERPKGSFSTLEIQRTEQGDSAMYLCASSSSGAGELFFGEGSRLTVL.